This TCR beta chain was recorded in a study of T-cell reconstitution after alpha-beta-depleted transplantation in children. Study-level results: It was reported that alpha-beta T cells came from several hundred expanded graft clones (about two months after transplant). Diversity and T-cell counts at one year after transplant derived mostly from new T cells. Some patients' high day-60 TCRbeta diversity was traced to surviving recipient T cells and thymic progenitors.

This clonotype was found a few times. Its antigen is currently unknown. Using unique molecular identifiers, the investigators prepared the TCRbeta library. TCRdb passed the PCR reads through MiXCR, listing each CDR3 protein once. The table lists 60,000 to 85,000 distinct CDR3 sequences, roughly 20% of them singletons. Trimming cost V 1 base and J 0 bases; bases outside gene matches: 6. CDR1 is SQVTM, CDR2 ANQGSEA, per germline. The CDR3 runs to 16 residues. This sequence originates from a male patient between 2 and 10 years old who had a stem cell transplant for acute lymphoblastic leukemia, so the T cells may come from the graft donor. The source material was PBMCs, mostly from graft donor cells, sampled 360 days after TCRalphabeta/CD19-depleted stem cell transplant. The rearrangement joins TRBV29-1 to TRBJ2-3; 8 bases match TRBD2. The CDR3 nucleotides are TGCAGCGTTGAAGGACGGGGGGGGTCCAGCACAGATACGCAGTATTTT. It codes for CSVEGRGGSSTDTQYF.